The clone carrying this T cell receptor (beta chain) was detected a few times. A much larger clone lies one base from this, so it may be a read error. The data derive from a study of kidney transplant recipient with SARS-CoV-2 infection. One entry per CDR3 protein, called by TCRdb with MiXCR from the reads. The table records 250,000 or so distinct CDR3 sequences, around 28% of them present only once. The sample in question was a blood sample, obtained at baseline and on day 111 from a kidney transplant recipient. The source of this sequence is a young adult male patient who had COVID-19 and was a kidney transplant recipient. Some T cells may be transferred from the graft donor.

CDR3 region: CASSPWTSPYEQYF. In DNA, the CDR3 is TGTGCCAGCAGCCCTTGGACTTCCCCCTACGAGCAGTACTTC. The chain recombines TRBV7-8 with TRBJ2-7; D may be TRBD2 (5 bases). V was cut by 5 bases and J by 2 bases, with 13 bases left in between. Germline-derived CDR1 and CDR2 are SGHVS and FQNEAQ. CDR3 length: 14 amino acids.